The next 28 T cell receptor beta chains were all read from a single sample in a study of blood T cells in healthy people across ages. Alongside a J-beta primer mix, a sample-barcoded 5' primer served in a second PCR lasting roughly 6 to 11 cycles. TCRdb called the 5' RACE reads again in MiXCR, with one record for every CDR3 protein. The table has hundreds of thousands of distinct CDR3 sequences, approximately 30% seen once; the top ten hold around a sixth. The specimen was blood. These TCRs come from a woman of 80 years or more in good health.

The sample holds many counts of this clonotype. CDR3 in DNA: TGCGCCAGCAGCTTGTATAGGGACAGATCCTACGAGCAGTACTTC. Translating it yields CASSLYRDRSYEQYF. The V gene is TRBV5-1, the J gene TRBJ2-7; 7 bases are shared with TRBD1. V was pared by 1 base and J by 1 base, with 5 bases of the junction left unmatched. Germline CDR1 SGHRS, CDR2 YFSETQ. The CDR3 sequence is 15 residues long.

This clonotype occurred many times. The gene calls are TRBV20-1 and TRBJ2-3; tentative D call: TRBD2 (7 bases). The CDR3 runs 14 residues. CDR1 is DFQATT and CDR2 is SNEGSKA in the germline V gene (reference sequence). Trimming cost V 3 bases and J 2 bases, with 12 bases left between them. CDR3 protein: CSASRGASTDTQYF. The CDR3 DNA reads as TGCAGTGCTAGTCGGGGGGCCTCCACAGATACGCAGTATTTT.

This clonotype was recorded at least ten times. V is TRBV7-9 and J is TRBJ2-2; D is ambiguous. Germline V lookup: CDR1 SEHNR, CDR2 FQNEAQ (reference sequence). Trimming pared 1 base from V and 6 bases from J, leaving 3 bases between. The CDR3 contains 12 residues. In DNA form, the CDR3 reads TGTGCCAGCAGCTTAGTGTCCGGGGAGCTGTTTTTT. This sequence encodes CASSLVSGELFF. Supplemented by reference TRBV7-9 and TRBJ2-2, the full variable domain reads DTGVSQNPRHKITKRGQNVTFRCDPISEHNRLYWYRQTLGQGPEFLTYFQNEAQLEKSRLLSDRFSAERPKGSFSTLEIQRTEQGDSAMYLCASSLVSGELFFGEGSRLTVL.

There are a few counts of this clonotype. The CDR3 coding sequence is TGTGCCAGCAGCTCGGGCAGCGAAAGACAGCCCCAGCATTTT. As protein: CASSSGSERQPQHF. This chain links TRBV7-2 with TRBJ1-5; D is undetermined. Per germline, CDR1 SGHTA and CDR2 FQGNSA. The V and J ends lost 4 bases and 7 bases respectively, with 14 bases between them. This CDR3 has 14 residues.

The table lists this clonotype with a few counts. This chain uses TRBV20-1 with TRBJ1-5; weak D call: TRBD1 (6 bases). The CDR3 runs to 16 residues. Germline loops: CDR1 DFQATT, CDR2 SNEGSKA (reference sequence). The ends were cut back, 1 base at V and 1 base at J, with 14 bases in the middle. The DNA for the CDR3 is TGCAGTGCTAGAGGTGGATCAGGACAGAGCAATCAGCCCCAGCATTTT. Its protein product is CSARGGSGQSNQPQHF.

This clonotype has just a few counts. V gene TRBV18 combines with J gene TRBJ2-7; no firm D call. Trimming left V 0 bases short and J 3 bases short, with 9 bases between. The V gene's germline CDR1 is KGHSH and CDR2 LQKENI. The CDR3 sequence is 14 residues long. The CDR3 loop reads CASSPPGLDYEQYF. For the CDR3, the DNA is TGTGCCAGCTCACCACCGGGCCTTGACTACGAGCAGTACTTC.

This clonotype was picked up many times. This rearrangement joins TRBV20-1 to TRBJ1-6; 7 nucleotides agree with TRBD1. The CDR3 runs 15 residues. Per the germline V gene, CDR1 is DFQATT and CDR2 is SNEGSKA (reference sequence). V lost 2 bases, J lost 7 bases, and 8 bases stayed unmatched. This CDR3 reads CSARPPGQLNSPLHF. CDR3 coding DNA: TGCAGTGCTAGACCCCCGGGACAGTTGAATTCACCCCTCCACTTT.

A word on this clonotype: Just one base apart from a much larger clone, this may be a read error. This chain connects TRBV28 to TRBJ1-2; D gene ambiguous. The CDR3 contains 14 residues. CDR1 is MDHEN, CDR2 SYDVKM, per germline. The V and J ends lost 6 bases and 3 bases respectively, with 14 bases between them. Written as DNA, the CDR3 is TGTGCCAGCAGATCTACAGAGGAGGACTATGGCTACACCTTC. It is translated as CASRSTEEDYGYTF.

In this sample, this clonotype turned up many times. The rearrangement joins TRBV20-1 to TRBJ2-7; 7 bases match TRBD1. The CDR3 contains 14 residues. In germline, CDR1 is DFQATT, CDR2 SNEGSKA (reference sequence). V gave up 6 bases and J gave up 2 bases; unmatched junction bases: 10. Here the CDR3 reads CSAFRQGSAYEQYF. The CDR3 DNA reads as TGCAGTGCATTTCGACAGGGCAGCGCCTACGAGCAGTACTTC.

In nucleotides, the CDR3 is TGCGCCAGCAGCCAAGATCCAGGAGAGCTTTCGGAGACCCAGTACTTC. It specifies CASSQDPGELSETQYF. V and J are TRBV4-1 and TRBJ2-5; D ambiguous. Germline lookup yields CDR1 MGHRA and CDR2 YSYEKL. The CDR3 covers 16 residues. V lost 0 bases to trimming and J lost 5 bases, with 16 bases between them.

About this clonotype itself: Just one base apart from a much larger clone, this may be a read error. The chain couples TRBV29-1 to TRBJ2-1; the D is unclear. Trimming removed 7 bases from V and 6 bases from J, with 10 bases in between. This CDR3 comprises 11 residues. The germline gives CDR1 SQVTM, CDR2 ANQGSEA. The CDR3 is CSGVPGNEQFF. DNA for the CDR3: TGCAGCGGTGTCCCAGGCAATGAGCAGTTCTTC.

This clonotype was seen ten or more times. The chain has TRBV6-2 or TRBV6-3 and TRBJ2-3, with D perhaps being TRBD1 or TRBD2 (5 bases each). Germline CDR1 reads MNHEY; CDR2 reads SVGEGT. The CDR3 runs to 16 residues. The V and J ends lost 5 bases and 0 bases respectively, with 15 bases between them. DNA of the CDR3: TGTGCCAGCAGTCTACTCCGGGGCCGCAGCACAGATACGCAGTATTTT. Residues: CASSLLRGRSTDTQYF.

As to this clonotype: No conserved phenylalanine or tryptophan is present at the end of the CDR3, so a read error is the likely explanation. This rearrangement joins TRBV7-3 to TRBJ2-1; 10 bases agree with TRBD2. Looked up from germline, CDR1 is SGHTA and CDR2 is FQGTGA. The junction had 10 bases not matched to a gene; V was cut back by 5 bases and J by 12 bases. This CDR3 is built from 14 residues. CDR3 in amino acids: CASSLSGGNDGQFV. CDR3 nucleotides: TGTGCCAGCAGCCTTAGCGGGGGGAACGATGGGCAGTTCGTC.

This clonotype was observed many times. The chain joins TRBV4-2 to TRBJ2-3, with TRBD1 matching over 11 bases. The germline V gene encodes CDR1 LGHNA and CDR2 YNFKEQ. This CDR3 region has 15 residues. Losses at the gene ends were 0 bases for V and 6 bases for J; bases not matched to a gene: 2. The CDR3 sequence: CASSQERTGGDTQYF. The CDR3 nucleotides read TGTGCCAGCAGCCAAGAGCGGACAGGGGGCGATACGCAGTATTTT.

The CDR3: CAWTRGFSYNSPLHF. The CDR3 nucleotides are TGTGCCTGGACCAGGGGTTTCTCCTATAATTCACCCCTCCACTTT. The genes are TRBV30 and TRBJ1-6; D possibly corresponds to TRBD1 (6 bases). The CDR3 runs 15 residues. Trimming stripped 4 bases from V and 0 bases from J, with 10 bases between. Germline CDR1 and CDR2: GTSNPN and SVGIG (reference sequence).

The chain uses TRBV19 and TRBJ2-1; 8 bases match TRBD1. The CDR3 contains 13 residues. Germline trimming cut 4 bases from V and 6 bases from J; bases unmatched to any gene: 2. Germline-derived CDR1 and CDR2 are LNHDA and SQIVND (reference sequence). Here the CDR3 DNA reads TGTGCCAGTAGTACCGACAGGGGCAATGAGCAGTTCTTC. Encoded protein: CASSTDRGNEQFF. Full variable domain (outside the CDR3, taken from reference TRBV19 and TRBJ2-1): DGGITQSPKYLFRKEGQNVTLSCEQNLNHDAMYWYRQDPGQGLRLIYYSQIVNDFQKGDIAEGYSVSREKKESFPLTVTSAQKNPTAFYLCASSTDRGNEQFFGPGTRLTVL.

The chain combines TRBV20-1 with TRBJ1-4; 8 nucleotides match TRBD1. This CDR3 has 15 amino acids. CDR1 DFQATT and CDR2 SNEGSKA come from the germline V gene (reference sequence). J lost 4 bases, V lost 5 bases, and 9 bases had no gene match. The CDR3 loop reads CSAPNTGQGNEKLFF. The CDR3 DNA is TGCAGTGCTCCAAACACTGGACAGGGTAATGAAAAACTGTTTTTT.

A single count supports this clonotype. A much larger clone lies a single base off, so this may be a read error. The genes are TRBV5-1 and TRBJ2-5; 10 nucleotides line up with TRBD2. V lost 3 bases and J lost 5; bases outside the gene matches: 4. Germline loops: CDR1 SGHRS, CDR2 YFSETQ. This CDR3 has 14 residues. DNA for the CDR3: TGCGCCAGCAGCTCTATTAGCGGGGGGGAGACCCAGTACTTC. This sequence encodes CASSSISGGETQYF.

This clonotype was seen at least ten times. The chain has TRBV12-5 and TRBJ1-5; D gene uncertain. V lost 0 bases to trimming and J lost 0 bases, with 9 bases between them. This CDR3 region has 16 residues. The germline CDR1 and CDR2 sequences are LGHNT and FRNRAP. The DNA of the CDR3 is TGTGCTAGTGGTTTGGTACGATACAATAGCAATCAGCCCCAGCATTTT. Translation gives CASGLVRYNSNQPQHF.

This clonotype was detected only a few times. V is TRBV6-2 or TRBV6-3 and J is TRBJ1-3; D may be TRBD1 (6 bases). Between the trimmed V and J ends, which lost 11 bases and 0 bases, there was a span of 14 bases. The germline CDR1 and CDR2 sequences are MNHEY and SVGEGT. This CDR3 spans 14 amino acids. CDR3 in DNA: TGTGCCCTTAGTCGGACAGACTCTGGAAACACCATATATTTT. Amino acids: CALSRTDSGNTIYF.

This clonotype showed up many times. The chain has TRBV7-2 and TRBJ2-5; TRBD2 matches at 11 bases. The J call could be wrong; TRBJ2-7 is a better fit for the DNA end. The CDR3 covers 14 residues. Germline V gene lookup returns CDR1 SGHTA and CDR2 FQGNSA. Here the CDR3 DNA reads TGTGCCAGCAGCCCAGGGACTAGCGGCGGCGAGCAGTACTTC. Translated, it gives CASSPGTSGGEQYF.

This clonotype was counted many times. The chain carries TRBV3-1 and TRBJ2-1, with 8 bases identical to TRBD2. In germline, CDR1 is LGHDT, CDR2 YNNKEL (reference sequence). V was clipped by 3 bases and J by 7 bases; unmatched bases: 11. CDR3 length equals 16 residues. This CDR3 reads CASSQNNGGAGNEQFF. The DNA of the CDR3 is TGTGCCAGCAGCCAGAATAACGGGGGGGCCGGGAATGAGCAGTTCTTC.

The rearrangement uses TRBV7-9 and TRBJ1-1, with 9 bases lining up with TRBD1. CDR1 and CDR2 (germline): SEHNR, FQNEAQ (reference sequence). This CDR3 has 15 amino acids. V gave up 1 base and J gave up 4 bases; unmatched junction bases: 4. The CDR3, as DNA: TGTGCCAGCAGCTTAGGCGACAGGGGGGGCACTGAAGCTTTCTTT. Its translation is CASSLGDRGGTEAFF.

This clonotype was seen at least ten times. The chain uses TRBV5-1 and TRBJ2-1; 7 nucleotides agree with TRBD1. This CDR3 contains 15 residues. V shed 2 bases, J shed 4 bases, and the junction held 6 bases outside the gene matches. Germline V CDR1 and CDR2: SGHRS, YFSETQ. The CDR3 spells CASSFRDRVYNEQFF. The CDR3 nucleotides read TGCGCCAGCAGCTTCCGGGACAGAGTTTACAATGAGCAGTTCTTC.

This clonotype has ten or more counts. The V gene is TRBV7-3, the J gene TRBJ2-3; 15 bases agree with TRBD2. The CDR3 has 19 amino acids. Per the germline V gene, CDR1 is SGHTA and CDR2 is FQGTGA. V gave up 4 bases and J gave up 0 bases; unmatched junction bases: 8. CDR3 residues: CASSSPGLAGGSSTDTQYF. The CDR3 bases are TGTGCCAGCAGCTCTCCGGGACTAGCGGGGGGATCTAGCACAGATACGCAGTATTTT.

This clonotype was observed at least ten times. The DNA of the CDR3 is TGTGCCAGCAGTTACAGCCTGCCGGGACAGGGAACCTACGAGCAGTACTTC. This encodes CASSYSLPGQGTYEQYF. J is TRBJ2-7 and V is TRBV6-6; TRBD1 aligns across 9 bases. Germline V lookup: CDR1 MNHNY, CDR2 SVGAGI (reference sequence). CDR3 length equals 17 residues. With V trimmed by 2 bases and J by 2 bases, 10 bases remained unmatched.

At least ten counts were recorded for this clonotype. The J gene is TRBJ2-5, the V gene TRBV11-2; D may match TRBD1 or TRBD2 (5 bases each). Germline V gives CDR1 SGHAT, CDR2 FQNNGV. The V gene lost 5 bases and the J gene lost 3 bases, with 13 bases spanning the gap. CDR3 size: 14 residues. In DNA form, the CDR3 reads TGTGCCAGCAGCCCACGGGACGGGAAAGAGACCCAGTACTTC. It encodes CASSPRDGKETQYF. Using reference TRBV11-2 and TRBJ2-5 for the parts outside the CDR3, the full variable domain is EAGVAQSPRYKIIEKRQSVAFWCNPISGHATLYWYQQILGQGPKLLIQFQNNGVVDDSQLPKDRFSAERLKGVDSTLKIQPAKLEDSAVYLCASSPRDGKETQYFGPGTRLLVL.

This clonotype was detected many times. The rearrangement links TRBV5-5 to TRBJ2-3, with TRBD1 identical over 7 bases. The CDR3 spans 17 residues. The ends lost 3 bases at V and 0 bases at J; junction bases unmatched: 10. Per the germline V gene, CDR1 is SGHKS and CDR2 is YYEKEE (reference sequence). CDR3 residues: CASSSGTAPVSTDTQYF. CDR3 bases: TGTGCCAGCAGCTCAGGGACAGCTCCTGTTAGCACAGATACGCAGTATTTT.